This TCR beta chain was sequenced for a study of response to subunit inactivated influenza vaccine. Study-level results: Authors proposed each seasonal influenza vaccination draws in few new T cells.

Germline lookup yields CDR1 SGHRS and CDR2 YFSETQ. The CDR3 has 17 residues. V was trimmed by 0 bases and J by 9 bases, leaving 22 bases between them. TCRdb re-called the RT-PCR reads with MiXCR, one entry per CDR3 protein. In the table there are 600,000 to 700,000 distinct CDR3 sequences, 14% of which are singletons. This clonotype has at least ten counts. Its antigen is unidentified. The rearrangement uses TRBV5-1 and TRBJ2-1, with D possibly being TRBD2 (5 bases). The sequencing used PBMCs from blood, collected less than 15 days before vaccination. The TCR sequence derives from a middle-aged man who received an inactivated influenza vaccine. CDR3 coding DNA: TGCGCCAGCAGCTTGGGGTCGGGAAGAATGATAGGCGGTGAGCAGTTCTTC. Protein product: CASSLGSGRMIGGEQFF.